Listed below are T cell receptor beta chains from one sample, sequenced in a study of identical twins. TCRdb passed the 5' RACE reads through MiXCR, listing each CDR3 protein once. The sample consists of about 240,000 distinct CDR3 sequences, about 13% of them appearing once. This same sample was also taken into another study, of yellow fever vaccine responses in identical twins.

Sequenced input: memory (CD45RO+) T cells sorted from blood. The source is a woman under 30 in good health. CDR3s include the opening cysteine and the closing phenylalanine or tryptophan. D genes are given only for firm matches. Only some rows state a clone size, as once, few, many or a class for expanded clones.

J gene: TRBJ2-7; D gene: TRBD1; V gene: TRBV7-2; clone size: NA; CDR3 DNA: TGTGCCAGCAGCTTCCCGATCAGGGGGCCCCTCTCCTACGAGCAGTACTTC; CDR3 protein: CASSFPIRGPLSYEQYF
J gene: TRBJ2-7; D gene: NA; V gene: TRBV14; clone size: few; CDR3 DNA: TGTGCCAGCAGCCAAGTTCTGGGCTACGAGCAGTACTTC; CDR3 protein: CASSQVLGYEQYF
J gene: TRBJ2-7; D gene: NA; V gene: TRBV21-1; clone size: NA; CDR3 DNA: TGTGCCAGCAGCAATAGCAGCTACGAGCAGTACTTC; CDR3 protein: CASSNSSYEQYF
J gene: TRBJ2-3; D gene: NA; V gene: TRBV20-1; clone size: few; CDR3 DNA: TGCAGCGCCATCGGGACGGGTGGCACAGATACGCAGTATTTT; CDR3 protein: CSAIGTGGTDTQYF
J gene: TRBJ2-5; D gene: TRBD1; V gene: TRBV7-2; clone size: many; CDR3 DNA: TGTGCCAGCAGCTTAGCGAGGGGGCGGTGGGAGACCCAGTACTTC; CDR3 protein: CASSLARGRWETQYF
J gene: TRBJ2-5; D gene: NA; V gene: TRBV12-3/TRBV12-4; clone size: many; CDR3 DNA: TGTGCCAGCAATCTCCAGGGGCCCCAAGAGACCCAGTACTTC; CDR3 protein: CASNLQGPQETQYF
J gene: TRBJ2-4; D gene: TRBD2; V gene: TRBV5-5; clone size: few; CDR3 DNA: TGTGCCAGCAGCTTGGATCCAGCGGGGGACTTTGGTAACATTCAGTACTTC; CDR3 protein: CASSLDPAGDFGNIQYF
J gene: TRBJ2-5; D gene: NA; V gene: TRBV2; clone size: NA; CDR3 DNA: TGTGCCAGCAGTCCGGGAGATGTTGGGAGGCCAGAGACCCAGTACTTC; CDR3 protein: CASSPGDVGRPETQYF
J gene: TRBJ1-5; D gene: NA; V gene: TRBV4-1; clone size: NA; CDR3 DNA: TGCGCCAGCAGCCAAGAAGGGGCAGGTTCGCAGGGGAGTAGCAATCAGCCCCAGCATTTT; CDR3 protein: CASSQEGAGSQGSSNQPQHF
J gene: TRBJ1-5; D gene: TRBD1; V gene: TRBV4-2; clone size: NA; CDR3 DNA: TGTGCCAGCAGCCCCCAGGGGGACATCCAGCCCCAGCATTTT; CDR3 protein: CASSPQGDIQPQHF
J gene: TRBJ2-5; D gene: TRBD2; V gene: TRBV15; clone size: many; CDR3 DNA: TGTGCCACCAGCAGCCAGCTAGGACTAGCCTCGTCCCAGTACTTC; CDR3 protein: CATSSQLGLASSQYF
J gene: TRBJ2-3; D gene: NA; V gene: TRBV6-2/TRBV6-3; clone size: NA; CDR3 DNA: TGTGCCAGCAGTTACTCTGGGCCCACAGATACGCAGTATTTT; CDR3 protein: CASSYSGPTDTQYF
J gene: TRBJ2-3; D gene: TRBD2; V gene: TRBV6-4; clone size: many; CDR3 DNA: TGTGCCAGCAGTGAGACTAGCGGGGGAACAGATACGCAGTATTTT; CDR3 protein: CASSETSGGTDTQYF
J gene: TRBJ2-1; D gene: NA; V gene: TRBV6-2/TRBV6-3; clone size: many; CDR3 DNA: TGTGCCAGCAGTTACTCGACCGGGGGCAATGAGCAGTTCTTC; CDR3 protein: CASSYSTGGNEQFF
J gene: TRBJ1-2; D gene: NA; V gene: TRBV20-1; clone size: NA; CDR3 DNA: TGCAGTGCTAGAAGGCAGGAATTAGGTGGCTACACCTTC; CDR3 protein: CSARRQELGGYTF
J gene: TRBJ2-1; D gene: NA; V gene: TRBV5-6; clone size: few; CDR3 DNA: TGTGCCAGCAGCTTGGGTTGGAATAAATACAATGAGCAGTTCTTC; CDR3 protein: CASSLGWNKYNEQFF
J gene: TRBJ2-1; D gene: NA; V gene: TRBV5-1; clone size: many; CDR3 DNA: TGCGCCAGCAGCTTGGCCCCAGGAGGGCACAATGAGCAGTTCTTC; CDR3 protein: CASSLAPGGHNEQFF
J gene: TRBJ2-4; D gene: NA; V gene: TRBV3-1; clone size: NA; CDR3 DNA: TGTGCCAGCAGCCAACCCCAAGGGCTCGTAAACATTCAGTACTTC; CDR3 protein: CASSQPQGLVNIQYF
J gene: TRBJ1-3; D gene: NA; V gene: TRBV12-3/TRBV12-4; clone size: NA; CDR3 DNA: TGTGCCAGCAGTTCATTTGGGTCCTCTGGAAACACCATATATTTT; CDR3 protein: CASSSFGSSGNTIYF
J gene: TRBJ2-6; D gene: NA; V gene: TRBV4-3; clone size: many; CDR3 DNA: TGCGCCAGCAGCCAAGAGAGTAAACAGTCAGGGGCCAACGTCCTGACTTTC; CDR3 protein: CASSQESKQSGANVLTF
J gene: TRBJ1-4; D gene: NA; V gene: TRBV5-1; clone size: NA; CDR3 DNA: TGCGCCAGCAGCTTGGCGGGGACGAGAGATGAAAAACTGTTTTTT; CDR3 protein: CASSLAGTRDEKLFF
J gene: TRBJ2-2; D gene: NA; V gene: TRBV20-1; clone size: few; CDR3 DNA: TGCAGTGCAAACCCCGGGACACACACCGGGGAGCTGTTTTTT; CDR3 protein: CSANPGTHTGELFF
J gene: TRBJ2-5; D gene: TRBD2; V gene: TRBV12-3/TRBV12-4; clone size: NA; CDR3 DNA: TGTGCCAGCAGGGCAATGGACGCCGGGGGGGCGGAGACCCAGTACTTC; CDR3 protein: CASRAMDAGGAETQYF
J gene: TRBJ2-1; D gene: TRBD2; V gene: TRBV7-8; clone size: NA; CDR3 DNA: TGTGCCAGCAGCTTAAGGGACAACGGACTAGCGGGTGGCTCTGAGCAGTTCTTC; CDR3 protein: CASSLRDNGLAGGSEQFF
J gene: TRBJ2-5; D gene: NA; V gene: TRBV29-1; clone size: few; CDR3 DNA: TGCAGCGTTGAATGGCACCGGTCAAGGGAGACCCAGTACTTC; CDR3 protein: CSVEWHRSRETQYF
J gene: TRBJ2-6; D gene: NA; V gene: TRBV5-4; clone size: NA; CDR3 DNA: TGTGCCAGCAGTGACCCTGGGCGCTCTGGGGCCAACGTCCTGACTTTC; CDR3 protein: CASSDPGRSGANVLTF
J gene: TRBJ1-1; D gene: NA; V gene: TRBV5-1; clone size: few; CDR3 DNA: TGCGCCAGCAGCTTGGCGGTGATGGTTTACGCCGAGAACACTGAAGCTTTCTTT; CDR3 protein: CASSLAVMVYAENTEAFF
J gene: TRBJ2-7; D gene: TRBD2; V gene: TRBV3-1; clone size: NA; CDR3 DNA: TGTGCCAGCAGCCAAGGTGTGACGGGAGGCACCCGGTCTCTACGCGAGCAGTACTTC; CDR3 protein: CASSQGVTGGTRSLREQYF
J gene: TRBJ1-1; D gene: NA; V gene: TRBV3-1; clone size: NA; CDR3 DNA: TGTGCCAGCAGCCAAGCGGCCGAAGCTTTCTTT; CDR3 protein: CASSQAAEAFF
J gene: TRBJ2-7; D gene: NA; V gene: TRBV10-3; clone size: many; CDR3 DNA: TGTGCCATCAGTGAGGCATCTACGTTGGGCGAGCAGTACTTC; CDR3 protein: CAISEASTLGEQYF
J gene: TRBJ2-3; D gene: NA; V gene: TRBV5-1; clone size: NA; CDR3 DNA: TGCGCCAGCAGCGGAGTACCGGGCTTAGCGCAGTATTTT; CDR3 protein: CASSGVPGLAQYF
J gene: TRBJ2-2; D gene: TRBD2; V gene: TRBV3-1; clone size: many; CDR3 DNA: TGTGCCAGCAGATCGGGACTAAGGAACACCGGGGAGCTGTTTTTT; CDR3 protein: CASRSGLRNTGELFF
J gene: TRBJ2-4; D gene: NA; V gene: TRBV20-1; clone size: few; CDR3 DNA: TGCAGGGGGGTCGGCGGAAACATTCAGTACTTC; CDR3 protein: CRGVGGNIQYF
J gene: TRBJ1-6; D gene: NA; V gene: TRBV9; clone size: few; CDR3 DNA: TGTGCCAGCAGCGTAAACCAACAGCCTAATTCACCCCTCCACTTT; CDR3 protein: CASSVNQQPNSPLHF
J gene: TRBJ2-5; D gene: TRBD2; V gene: TRBV20-1; clone size: NA; CDR3 DNA: TGCAGTGCTAGAGATGGCGGGGGCCAAGAGACCCAGTACTTC; CDR3 protein: CSARDGGGQETQYF
J gene: TRBJ2-7; D gene: NA; V gene: TRBV7-8; clone size: many; CDR3 DNA: TGTGCCAGCAGCTTATCGGCGAGGGATACGTCCAGGGTAAGCTCCTACGAGCAGTACTTC; CDR3 protein: CASSLSARDTSRVSSYEQYF
J gene: TRBJ1-5; D gene: NA; V gene: TRBV12-3/TRBV12-4; clone size: few; CDR3 DNA: TGTGCCAGCAGTTTACGGGCCAATAATCAGCCCCAGCATTTT; CDR3 protein: CASSLRANNQPQHF
J gene: TRBJ2-5; D gene: TRBD2; V gene: TRBV6-1; clone size: few; CDR3 DNA: TGTGCCAGCAGTACCCGGACTAGCGGCGGGAGGGAGACCCAGTACTTC; CDR3 protein: CASSTRTSGGRETQYF
J gene: TRBJ1-2; D gene: NA; V gene: TRBV3-1; clone size: NA; CDR3 DNA: TGTGCCAGCAGCCCCGGAGGGGCGCGAGGCTACACCTTC; CDR3 protein: CASSPGGARGYTF
J gene: TRBJ2-5; D gene: TRBD2; V gene: TRBV20-1; clone size: NA; CDR3 DNA: TGCAGTGCTAGAGATAGGACTAGCGGGGTGATGGAGACCCAGTACTTC; CDR3 protein: CSARDRTSGVMETQYF
J gene: TRBJ2-1; D gene: TRBD2; V gene: TRBV6-1; clone size: once; CDR3 DNA: TGTGCCAGCAGTGTTAGGCCTAGCGGGGGGGCGGGTGAGCAGTTCTTC; CDR3 protein: CASSVRPSGGAGEQFF
J gene: TRBJ1-1; D gene: NA; V gene: TRBV20-1; clone size: few; CDR3 DNA: TGCAGTGCTAGAGATCAAGGGGGCACTGAAGCTTTCTTT; CDR3 protein: CSARDQGGTEAFF
J gene: TRBJ2-3; D gene: TRBD2; V gene: TRBV4-2; clone size: many; CDR3 DNA: TGTGCCAGCAGCCCGAGACTAGCGGGAGGGCGTAGCACAGATACGCAGTATTTT; CDR3 protein: CASSPRLAGGRSTDTQYF
J gene: TRBJ2-2; D gene: TRBD1; V gene: TRBV28; clone size: many; CDR3 DNA: TGTGCCAGTCGGGACAGCCCGAACACCGGGGAGCTGTTTTTT; CDR3 protein: CASRDSPNTGELFF
J gene: TRBJ2-3; D gene: TRBD2; V gene: TRBV3-1; clone size: NA; CDR3 DNA: TGTGCCAGCAGCCAAGAGAAACTAGCGGGGCTAGACGGTACGCAGTATTTT; CDR3 protein: CASSQEKLAGLDGTQYF
J gene: TRBJ2-3; D gene: TRBD1; V gene: TRBV4-3; clone size: few; CDR3 DNA: TGCGCCAGCAGCCCCTTCGGAGAGGCAGGGGGAATCGCAGATACGCAGTATTTT; CDR3 protein: CASSPFGEAGGIADTQYF
J gene: TRBJ2-7; D gene: NA; V gene: TRBV11-3; clone size: NA; CDR3 DNA: TGTGCCAGCAGTGGGCCCTCCTACGAGCAGTACTTC; CDR3 protein: CASSGPSYEQYF
J gene: TRBJ2-3; D gene: TRBD2; V gene: TRBV6-1; clone size: few; CDR3 DNA: TGTGCCAGCAGTGCCTTCCTAGCGGCAAGCACAGATACGCAGTATTTT; CDR3 protein: CASSAFLAASTDTQYF
J gene: TRBJ2-3; D gene: NA; V gene: TRBV5-1; clone size: NA; CDR3 DNA: TGCGCCAGCAGCCGCTCTTCGGGAGCACGCACAGATACGCAGTATTTT; CDR3 protein: CASSRSSGARTDTQYF
J gene: TRBJ1-1; D gene: NA; V gene: TRBV5-1; clone size: few; CDR3 DNA: TGCGCCAGCAGCTTGGCCTCCGAGAACACTGAAGCTTTCTTT; CDR3 protein: CASSLASENTEAFF
J gene: TRBJ1-1; D gene: NA; V gene: TRBV7-9; clone size: NA; CDR3 DNA: TGTGCCAGCAGCTCCCCCCCGTTATACACTGAAGCTTTCTTT; CDR3 protein: CASSSPPLYTEAFF
J gene: TRBJ1-2; D gene: NA; V gene: TRBV12-3/TRBV12-4; clone size: many; CDR3 DNA: TGTGCCAGCAGTCCGTCCACAGGGTGGGGAGACGGCTACACCTTC; CDR3 protein: CASSPSTGWGDGYTF
J gene: TRBJ2-7; D gene: NA; V gene: TRBV12-3/TRBV12-4; clone size: few; CDR3 DNA: TGTGCCAGCAGACCTGGCGGAACCTACGAGCAGTACTTC; CDR3 protein: CASRPGGTYEQYF
J gene: TRBJ1-5; D gene: TRBD1; V gene: TRBV6-1; clone size: NA; CDR3 DNA: TGTGCCAGCAGGGGGACAGGGGTCAATCAGCCCCAGCATTTT; CDR3 protein: CASRGTGVNQPQHF
J gene: TRBJ2-7; D gene: NA; V gene: TRBV11-2; clone size: NA; CDR3 DNA: TGTGCCAGCAGCTTATTGGGGGCCTCTTACTACGAGCAGGACTTC; CDR3 protein: CASSLLGASYYEQDF